The rows below give T cell receptor beta chains drawn from one sample of a study of blood T cell repertoires in COVID-19. The method was immunoSEQ multiplex PCR; TCRdb's version includes in-frame clones alone and lacks a portion of them. The sample includes about 80,000 clones, 82% of them seen just once. Sequenced material: peripheral blood. The receptors originated from a human donor in a cohort sampled during active COVID-19. Both conserved end residues are trimmed from each CDR3. Each record gives: V gene, CDR3 length, D gene, J gene, CDR3 protein. A D gene is named only where the DNA matches it firmly.

>TRBV7-2|12|-|TRBJ1-3
ASSTQGGGNTIY
>TRBV28|14|-|TRBJ1-5
ASTLNRALNNQPQH
>TRBV28|14|TRBD1|TRBJ2-2
ASSPVGQGSGGELF
>TRBV24-1|13|-|TRBJ2-3
ATSDFDSYTDTQY
>TRBV20-1|9|-|TRBJ2-5
SVGDQETQY
>TRBV5-4|14|TRBD2|TRBJ2-1
ASSWASGLRSNEQF
>TRBV5-6|11|TRBD1|TRBJ1-2
ASSLDRGIGYT
>TRBV21-1|14|-|TRBJ2-4
ASSKVGGIAKNIQY
>TRBV7-9|12|TRBD1|TRBJ1-4
ASSLRDSGEKLF
>TRBV7-2|12|-|TRBJ1-6
ASSLSRGNSPLH
>TRBV5-1|12|TRBD2|TRBJ2-5
ASSGGLGGETQY
>TRBV20-1|9|-|TRBJ2-3
SARLDRSSY
>TRBV7-9|14|TRBD2|TRBJ2-3
ASSHGLAGGRDTQY
>TRBV6-5|14|TRBD1|TRBJ2-7
ASSYWATGGSYEQY
>TRBV18|11|TRBD1|TRBJ2-1
ASSQTGSGEQF
>TRBV19|10|TRBD1|TRBJ1-1
ASSIYRGEAF
>TRBV5-1|12|-|TRBJ1-1
ASSLGPGNTEAF
>TRBV15|9|-|TRBJ2-5
ATSRRETQY
>TRBV11-2|12|TRBD2|TRBJ2-1
ASSLTSGGNEQF
>TRBV6-5|13|TRBD1|TRBJ1-2
ASSTRQGPNYGYT
>TRBV7-3|12|-|TRBJ1-1
ASSPGVHSAEAF
>TRBV7-3|13|TRBD1|TRBJ2-7
ASSQAPGQIYEQY
>TRBV18|12|TRBD1|TRBJ2-7
ASSRAGGAYEQY
>TRBV30|13|TRBD1|TRBJ2-5
AWSERTGVGETQY
>TRBV3-1/TRBV3-2|16|-|TRBJ2-5
ASSPRGVSIFGGETQY
>TRBV5-4|12|-|TRBJ2-5
ASSLGDSQETQY
>TRBV6-5|11|-|TRBJ1-1
ASREHANTEAF
>TRBV6-5|12|TRBD1|TRBJ1-2
ASSYTTGNYGYT
>TRBV7-3|11|-|TRBJ2-1
ASSLYFGYEQF
>TRBV13|13|TRBD1|TRBJ1-2
ASSKDRQQNYGYT
>TRBV7-9|12|TRBD1|TRBJ1-2
ASSRTGDDRGYT
>TRBV5-1|13|TRBD1|TRBJ1-2
ASSVTGGSNYGYT
>TRBV5-6|14|TRBD1|TRBJ2-7
ASSLTYRDSNYEQY
>TRBV7-2|13|-|TRBJ2-3
ASSLAASLGDTQY
>TRBV10-2|10|TRBD2|TRBJ2-5
ATGLAGETQY
>TRBV28|13|TRBD1|TRBJ2-7
ASTQPGQGVREQY
>TRBV29-1|11|-|TRBJ1-3
SGQVNSGNTIY
>TRBV29-1|13|TRBD1|TRBJ1-3
SVTGGRPSGNTIY
>TRBV10-3|10|-|TRBJ2-2
AISGGSKELF
>TRBV6-5|12|-|TRBJ1-2
ASTPSGTLYGYT
>TRBV3-1/TRBV3-2|13|-|TRBJ1-2
ASSLSGVADYGYT
>TRBV2|13|TRBD2|TRBJ2-1
ASRGLAGGNNEQF
>TRBV19|15|-|TRBJ1-1
ASSTRQATPGLLEAF
>TRBV4-2|12|-|TRBJ1-1
ASSQVAMNTEAF
>TRBV4-1|14|TRBD2|TRBJ2-5
ASSPPTSGGQETQY
>TRBV5-1|17|TRBD2|TRBJ2-3
ASRLSGTRGGAGTDTQY
>TRBV5-1|14|-|TRBJ1-1
ASSLWQDGSNTEAF
>TRBV14|12|-|TRBJ1-1
ASSQPGMNTEAF
>TRBV7-2|14|TRBD2|TRBJ2-3
ASSLGPSGAGSTQY
>TRBV10-1|10|-|TRBJ2-3
ASSESSGTQY
>TRBV3-1/TRBV3-2|13|TRBD2|TRBJ2-3
ASSPWTSISDTQY
>TRBV5-8|12|-|TRBJ2-3
ASSPLRSTDTQY
>TRBV28|12|-|TRBJ1-1
ASSTYAGTGVAF
>TRBV6-4|14|-|TRBJ2-3
ASSDINRRYTDTQY
>TRBV5-1|14|TRBD2|TRBJ2-5
ASSYSGGASEETQY
>TRBV6-4|13|-|TRBJ2-3
ASSALQGGTDTQY